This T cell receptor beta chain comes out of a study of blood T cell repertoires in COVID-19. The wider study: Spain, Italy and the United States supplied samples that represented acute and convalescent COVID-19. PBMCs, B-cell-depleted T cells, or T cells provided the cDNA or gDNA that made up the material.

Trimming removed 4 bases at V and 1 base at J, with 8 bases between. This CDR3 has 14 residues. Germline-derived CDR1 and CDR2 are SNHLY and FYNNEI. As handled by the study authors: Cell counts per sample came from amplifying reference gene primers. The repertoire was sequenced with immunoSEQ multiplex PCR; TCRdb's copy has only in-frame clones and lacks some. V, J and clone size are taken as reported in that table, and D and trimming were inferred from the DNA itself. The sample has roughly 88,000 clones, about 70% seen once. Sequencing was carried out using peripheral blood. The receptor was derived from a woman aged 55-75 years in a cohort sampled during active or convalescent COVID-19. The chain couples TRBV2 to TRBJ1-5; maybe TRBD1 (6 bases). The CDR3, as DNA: TGTGCCAGCAGTGCGGGACACAGCAATCAGCCCCAGCATTTT. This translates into CASSAGHSNQPQHF. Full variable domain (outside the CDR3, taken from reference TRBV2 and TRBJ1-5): EPEVTQTPSHQVTQMGQEVILRCVPISNHLYFYWYRQILGQKVEFLVSFYNNEISEKSEIFDDQFSVERPDGSNFTLKIRSTKLEDSAMYFCASSAGHSNQPQHFGDGTRLSIL.